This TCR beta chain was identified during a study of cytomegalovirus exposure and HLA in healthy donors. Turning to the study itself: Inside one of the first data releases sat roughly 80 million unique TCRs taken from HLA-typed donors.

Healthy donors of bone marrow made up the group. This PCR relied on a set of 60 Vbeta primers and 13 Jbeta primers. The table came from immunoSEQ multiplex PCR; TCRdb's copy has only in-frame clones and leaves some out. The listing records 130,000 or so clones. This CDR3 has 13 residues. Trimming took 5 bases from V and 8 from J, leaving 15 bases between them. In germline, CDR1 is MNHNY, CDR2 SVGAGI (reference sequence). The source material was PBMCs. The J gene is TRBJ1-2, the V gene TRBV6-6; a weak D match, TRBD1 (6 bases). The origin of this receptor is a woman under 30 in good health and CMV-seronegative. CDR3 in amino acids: CASSRQDGGGYTF. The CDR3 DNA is TGTGCCAGCAGTAGACAGGATGGCGGGGGCTACACCTTC.